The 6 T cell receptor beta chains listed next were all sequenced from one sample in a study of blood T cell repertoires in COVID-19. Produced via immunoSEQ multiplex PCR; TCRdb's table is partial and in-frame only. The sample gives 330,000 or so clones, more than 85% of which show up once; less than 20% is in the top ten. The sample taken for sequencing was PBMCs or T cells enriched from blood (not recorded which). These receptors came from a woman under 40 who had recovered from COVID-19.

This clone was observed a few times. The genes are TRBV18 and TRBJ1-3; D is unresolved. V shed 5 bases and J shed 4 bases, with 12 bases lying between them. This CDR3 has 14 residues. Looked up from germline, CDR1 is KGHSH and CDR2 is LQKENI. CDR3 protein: CASSSTREGNTIYF. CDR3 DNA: TGTGCCAGCTCATCCACCCGGGAGGGAAACACCATATATTTT.

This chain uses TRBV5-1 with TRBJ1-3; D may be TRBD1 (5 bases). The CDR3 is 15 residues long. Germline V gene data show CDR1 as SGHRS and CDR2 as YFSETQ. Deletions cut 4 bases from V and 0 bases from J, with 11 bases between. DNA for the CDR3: TGCGCCAGCAGCAGAGTCGGGGGCTCTGGAAACACCATATATTTT. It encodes CASSRVGGSGNTIYF.

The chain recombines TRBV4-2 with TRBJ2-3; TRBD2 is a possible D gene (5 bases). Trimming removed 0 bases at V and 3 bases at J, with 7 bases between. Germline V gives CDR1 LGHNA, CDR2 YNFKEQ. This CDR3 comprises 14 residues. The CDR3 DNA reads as TGTGCCAGCAGCCAAGATAGAGGGACAGATACGCAGTATTTT. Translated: CASSQDRGTDTQYF.

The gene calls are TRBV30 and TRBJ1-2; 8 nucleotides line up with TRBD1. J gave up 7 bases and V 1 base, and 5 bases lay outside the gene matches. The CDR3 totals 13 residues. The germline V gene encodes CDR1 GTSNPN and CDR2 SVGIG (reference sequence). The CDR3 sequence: CAWSAGQGTGYTF. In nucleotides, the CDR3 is TGTGCCTGGAGTGCCGGACAGGGTACTGGCTACACCTTC.

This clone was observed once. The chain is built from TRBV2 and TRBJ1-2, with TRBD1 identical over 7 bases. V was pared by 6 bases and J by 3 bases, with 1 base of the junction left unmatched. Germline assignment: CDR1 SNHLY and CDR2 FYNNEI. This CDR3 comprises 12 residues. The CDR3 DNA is TGTGCCAGCAGCAGGGGGGACTATGGCTACACCTTC. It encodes CASSRGDYGYTF.

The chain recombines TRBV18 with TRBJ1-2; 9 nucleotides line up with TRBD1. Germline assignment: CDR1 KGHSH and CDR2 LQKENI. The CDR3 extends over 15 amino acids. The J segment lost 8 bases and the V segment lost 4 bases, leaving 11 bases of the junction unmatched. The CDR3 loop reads CASSLIQGATRGYTF. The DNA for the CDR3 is TGTGCCAGCTCACTAATACAGGGGGCGACACGGGGCTACACCTTC.